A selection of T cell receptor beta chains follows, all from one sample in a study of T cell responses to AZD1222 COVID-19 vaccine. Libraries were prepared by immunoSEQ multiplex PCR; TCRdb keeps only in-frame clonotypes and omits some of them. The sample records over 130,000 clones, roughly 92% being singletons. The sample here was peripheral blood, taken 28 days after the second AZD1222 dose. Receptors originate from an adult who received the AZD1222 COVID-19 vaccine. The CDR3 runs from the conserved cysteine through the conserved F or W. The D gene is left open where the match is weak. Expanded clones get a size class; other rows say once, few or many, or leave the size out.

CASSQTTGSSENYGYTF	TGTGCCAGCAGTCAGACGACAGGGAGTTCGGAGAACTATGGCTACACCTTC	TRBD1	.	TRBV28	TRBJ1-2
CASSLGGLADTGELFF	TGCGCCAGCAGCTTGGGTGGACTAGCGGACACCGGGGAGCTGTTTTTT	TRBD2	.	TRBV5-1	TRBJ2-2
CASTRTGGSTEAFF	TGTGCCAGTACCCGGACAGGGGGTAGCACTGAAGCTTTCTTT	TRBD1	.	TRBV19	TRBJ1-1
CASRSLQETQYF	TGCGCCAGCAGATCCTTGCAAGAGACCCAGTACTTC	.	.	TRBV5-1	TRBJ2-5
CASSYSGAFNQPQHF	TGTGCCAGCAGTTACTCTGGGGCTTTTAATCAGCCCCAGCATTTT	.	.	TRBV6-5	TRBJ1-5
CASSFTGGGRNTIYF	TGTGCCAGCAGTTTTACAGGGGGCGGAAGAAACACCATATATTTT	TRBD1	.	TRBV6-5	TRBJ1-3
CSASERGDTQYF	TGCAGTGCTAGTGAGAGGGGAGATACGCAGTATTTT	.	.	TRBV20-1	TRBJ2-3
CASSSYSGTGSVGAFF	TGTGCCAGCAGTTCCTACTCCGGGACAGGTTCTGTGGGAGCTTTCTTT	TRBD1	.	TRBV28	TRBJ1-1
CASSPARTAKNIQYF	TGTGCCAGCAGCCCCGCTAGGACGGCCAAAAACATTCAGTACTTC	.	.	TRBV7-9	TRBJ2-4
CASRWTGKDSPLHF	TGTGCCAGCCGATGGACAGGCAAAGATTCACCCCTCCACTTT	TRBD1	.	TRBV19	TRBJ1-6
CASRLRPTRTEAFF	TGTGCCAGCAGACTACGGCCGACGAGAACTGAAGCTTTCTTT	.	.	TRBV6-5	TRBJ1-1
CASSDGAGGGSEQFF	TGTGCCAGCAGTGACGGGGCAGGGGGCGGGAGTGAGCAGTTCTTC	.	.	TRBV6-4	TRBJ2-1
CASRKGTGELFF	TGTGCCAGCCGGAAGGGAACCGGGGAGCTGTTTTTT	.	.	TRBV19	TRBJ2-2
CASSQQGPYGYTF	TGTGCCAGCAGTCAACAGGGACCCTATGGCTACACCTTC	.	.	TRBV12-3/TRBV12-4	TRBJ1-2
CASRTGGTNTEAFF	TGTGCCAGCAGAACTGGGGGCACGAACACTGAAGCTTTCTTT	.	.	TRBV6-5	TRBJ1-1
CASSGAPPKGYTF	TGCGCCAGCTCAGGGGCCCCGCCGAAGGGCTACACCTTC	.	.	TRBV5-1	TRBJ1-2
CSVEGTYNHNYGYTF	TGCAGCGTTGAGGGCACCTACAATCATAACTATGGCTACACCTTC	.	.	TRBV29-1	TRBJ1-2
CASRRMDSNYGYTF	TGTGCCAGCAGAAGGATGGACAGCAACTATGGCTACACCTTC	.	.	TRBV6-6	TRBJ1-2
CASSSGQGAQFF	TGTGCCAGCAGCTCCGGACAGGGCGCGCAGTTCTTC	TRBD1	.	TRBV27	TRBJ2-1
CASSLAQGAGNTIYF	TGTGCCAGCAGCTTAGCACAGGGGGCTGGAAACACCATATATTTT	TRBD1	few	TRBV11-2	TRBJ1-3
CASSTMTGFNQPQHF	TGTGCCAGCAGCACGATGACAGGATTCAATCAGCCCCAGCATTTT	.	.	TRBV7-2	TRBJ1-5
CACTDSKTQETQYF	TGTGCCTGCACGGACAGTAAAACACAAGAGACCCAGTACTTC	.	.	TRBV6-5	TRBJ2-5
CASSVRGREKLFF	TGTGCCAGCAGCGTACGGGGGCGTGAAAAACTGTTTTTT	.	.	TRBV28	TRBJ1-4
CASILGTGVNTEAFF	TGTGCCAGCATCCTGGGGACAGGGGTGAATACTGAAGCTTTCTTT	TRBD1	.	TRBV6-5	TRBJ1-1
CASSIAGEQYF	TGTGCCAGTAGTATAGCGGGCGAGCAGTACTTC	.	.	TRBV19	TRBJ2-7
CAISGKTSGDTGELFF	TGTGCCATCAGTGGTAAAACTAGCGGGGACACCGGGGAGCTGTTTTTT	TRBD2	.	TRBV10-3	TRBJ2-2
CASSYSAGLYGYTF	TGTGCCAGCAGTTACTCGGCAGGACTCTATGGCTACACCTTC	.	.	TRBV6-2/TRBV6-3	TRBJ1-2
CASSLGQGTKNIQYF	TGTGCCAGCAGCCTCGGACAGGGTACCAAAAACATTCAGTACTTC	TRBD1	.	TRBV7-9	TRBJ2-4
CASSAPTSGHNSPLHF	TGTGCCAGCAGTGCCCCAACCTCGGGGCATAATTCACCCCTCCACTTT	.	.	TRBV6-1	TRBJ1-6
CASSLTGGSSYNEQFF	TGTGCCAGCAGTTTAACAGGCGGGAGCTCCTACAATGAGCAGTTCTTC	TRBD2	.	TRBV28	TRBJ2-1
CASSPPGLGNQPQHF	TGTGCCAGCTCACCACCGGGTTTGGGCAATCAGCCCCAGCATTTT	.	.	TRBV18	TRBJ1-5
CASTPGQGYEQYF	TGCGCCAGCACCCCGGGACAGGGCTACGAGCAGTACTTC	TRBD1	once	TRBV10-2	TRBJ2-7
CASSPLASSGNTIYF	TGCGCCAGCTCCCCGCTGGCCAGCTCTGGAAACACCATATATTTT	.	.	TRBV5-1	TRBJ1-3
CATLTQRGGTGELFF	TGTGCCACGTTAACCCAGCGGGGAGGCACCGGGGAGCTGTTTTTT	TRBD2	.	TRBV24-1	TRBJ2-2
CASSPQPPSYRGGYGYTF	TGTGCCAGCTCACCACAGCCTCCGTCCTACAGGGGGGGCTATGGCTACACCTTC	TRBD1	.	TRBV18	TRBJ1-2
CASSLAGDGGFGGYTF	TGTGCCAGCAGCTTAGCCGGGGATGGGGGGTTTGGTGGCTACACCTTC	.	.	TRBV7-8	TRBJ1-2
CASSSRPQGPDTQYF	TGTGCCAGCAGTTCCAGGCCTCAAGGCCCAGATACGCAGTATTTT	.	.	TRBV27	TRBJ2-3
CASTASGSSAYNEQFF	TGTGCCAGTACGGCTAGCGGCTCCTCTGCGTACAATGAGCAGTTCTTC	TRBD2	.	TRBV19	TRBJ2-1
CASSFGSASGNTIYF	TGCGCCAGCAGCTTCGGATCCGCCTCTGGAAACACCATATATTTT	.	.	TRBV5-1	TRBJ1-3
CASSQANTGELFF	TGTGCCAGCAGCCAAGCCAACACCGGGGAGCTGTTTTTT	.	few	TRBV6-4	TRBJ2-2
CASSPDPSGTEANYGYTF	TGTGCCAGCAGCCCCGATCCGAGCGGGACGGAAGCTAACTATGGCTACACCTTC	.	.	TRBV13	TRBJ1-2
CASSQWTSVVREKLFF	TGCGCCAGCAGCCAATGGACATCTGTGGTGCGTGAAAAACTGTTTTTT	.	.	TRBV4-1	TRBJ1-4
CASSELGAEVIYSGANVLTF	TGTGCCAGCAGTGAGCTCGGGGCAGAAGTTATATACTCTGGGGCCAACGTCCTGACTTTC	.	once	TRBV2	TRBJ2-6
CASSLEIGGRGSPLHF	TGCGCCAGCAGCTTGGAAATAGGGGGGCGCGGATCACCCCTCCACTTT	.	.	TRBV5-1	TRBJ1-6
CASSPRGAGNTEAFF	TGTGCCAGCTCACCACGGGGGGCGGGTAATACTGAAGCTTTCTTT	.	.	TRBV18	TRBJ1-1
CASIHDRGELFF	TGTGCCAGCATCCATGACAGGGGGGAACTGTTTTTT	TRBD1	.	TRBV2	TRBJ1-4
CASSHRGNTEAFF	TGTGCCAGCAGCCACAGGGGGAACACTGAAGCTTTCTTT	TRBD1	.	TRBV5-8	TRBJ1-1
CASSLGGGHRLQYF	TGTGCCAGCAGCTTAGGAGGGGGACACCGCCTGCAGTATTTT	.	many	TRBV7-2	TRBJ2-3
CASSSLEWNYGYTF	TGTGCCAGCAGCTCCCTAGAATGGAACTATGGCTACACCTTC	.	.	TRBV7-2	TRBJ1-2
CATRPAGNTYGYTF	TGTGCCACTCGACCCGCTGGGAATACATATGGCTACACCTTC	.	.	TRBV28	TRBJ1-2
CASSGESGGTF	TGTGCCAGCAGTGGGGAGTCAGGTGGCACCTTC	.	.	TRBV12-3/TRBV12-4	TRBJ1-2
CASSPPSLRRETQYF	TGTGCCAGCTCACCACCAAGTTTAAGGCGAGAGACCCAGTACTTC	.	.	TRBV18	TRBJ2-5
CASSLEGAGELFF	TGTGCCAGCAGCTTAGAAGGGGCCGGGGAGCTGTTTTTT	.	.	TRBV7-8	TRBJ2-2
CASSLLGTNTGELFF	TGTGCCAGCAGTTTATTAGGGACAAACACCGGGGAGCTGTTTTTT	.	.	TRBV28	TRBJ2-2